Below, 8 T cell receptor beta chains from the same sample are listed, as sequenced in a study of tumor-infiltrating lymphocytes in primary liver carcinoma. For each extraction, RNA and DNA were obtained together from around 20-30 mg of unsorted bulk tissue. TCR beta cDNA was reverse-transcribed from around 0.55 ug of total RNA. The reaction used a constant-region primer and ProtoScript II reverse transcriptase. Investigators got TCR beta libraries out of three nested multiplex PCR rounds, done with slightly modified ARM-PCR. Each of the first two PCR rounds ran approximately 11 cycles with TRBV1-TRBV30 forward and C-beta reverse primers. One entry per CDR3 protein results from TCRdb running MiXCR on the multiplex PCR reads. The data hold about 110,000 distinct CDR3 sequences, with 50% to 70% observed a single time. The source material was liver tumor tissue from sampling region 1. The sample's subset: tumor region T1, superior pole. These receptors originate from a woman in her sixties with primary liver carcinoma and hepatitis B virus infection.

Remarks on this clonotype: Germline and junction disagree at one end, which may indicate a read error. This chain connects TRBV30 to TRBJ2-5; 7 nucleotides line up with TRBD1. Per germline, CDR1 GTSNPN and CDR2 SVGIG (reference sequence). This CDR3 is 16 amino acids long. The CDR3 DNA follows: TGTGCCTGGAGACGGGGACAGTCTCCTGACCAAGAGGCCCAGTACTTC. Residues: CAWRRGQSPDQEAQYF.

Points on this clonotype: An end of the junction does not agree with germline; a read error may underlie this. The chain uses TRBV7-9 and TRBJ2-2; tentative D call: TRBD2 (6 bases). CDR1 SEHNR and CDR2 FQNEAQ come from the germline V gene (reference sequence). The CDR3 consists of 15 residues. The CDR3 coding sequence is TGTGCCAGTAGCTTATACGCGGGAAGCACCGTGGAGCTGTTTTTT. This codes for CASSLYAGSTVELFF.

On this clonotype: This sequence may be a read error, since a much larger clone differs from it by one base. The CDR3 does not end in the conserved phenylalanine or tryptophan, so this is likely a read error. The rearrangement links TRBV29-1 to TRBJ2-3; D is tentatively TRBD1 or TRBD2 (6 bases each). This CDR3 has 13 amino acids. Germline CDR1 reads SQVTM; CDR2 reads ANQGSEA. With 1 base removed from V and 5 bases from J, the gap between germline ends came to 10 bases. CDR3 sequence: CSVEGGAGDTQYL. Here the CDR3 DNA reads TGCAGCGTTGAAGGGGGGGCCGGAGATACGCAGTATCTT.

This chain joins TRBV30 and TRBJ2-1, with a tentative D call TRBD1 (6 bases). The CDR3 runs 12 residues. Trimming took 2 bases from V and 15 from J, leaving 17 bases between them. CDR1 and CDR2 (germline): GTSNPN, SVGIG (reference sequence). CDR3 sequence: CAWSKQGTQGFF. CDR3 bases: TGTGCCTGGAGTAAACAGGGTACCCAGGGGTTCTTC.

Details on this clonotype: At one boundary the junction diverges from the germline segment, which might be a read error. The chain uses TRBV7-9 and TRBJ2-7; the D gene is possibly TRBD2 (6 bases). Germline lookup yields CDR1 SEHNR and CDR2 FQNEAQ (reference sequence). The CDR3 runs 14 residues. Written as DNA, the CDR3 is TGTGTCAGCAGCTTAGCGCGGGACTGGGACGAGCAGTACTTC. It encodes CVSSLARDWDEQYF.

Notes on this clonotype: Being one base from a much bigger clone, this may be a read error. This chain joins TRBV29-1 and TRBJ2-1; possibly TRBD1 or TRBD2 for D (5 bases each). Germline V gene sequence: CDR1 SQVTM, CDR2 ANQGSEA. This CDR3 is 14 amino acids long. As DNA, the CDR3 is TGCAGCATTGAAACCACGTGGGGGATCGGTGAGCAGTTCTTC. Protein sequence: CSIETTWGIGEQFF.

Points on this clonotype: One junction end does not reproduce the germline sequence, and a read error may be involved. The chain recombines TRBV28 with TRBJ2-3; D possibly uses TRBD1 or TRBD2 (6 bases each). The CDR3 is 15 amino acids. Germline CDR1 reads MDHEN; CDR2 reads SYDVKM. CDR3 amino acids: CASIVGGTNTGTQYF. The DNA for the CDR3 is TGTGCCAGCATTGTGGGCGGGACAAACACAGGTACGCAGTATTTT.

Remarks on this clonotype: A clone one base away is much larger, so this may be a read error. The chain couples TRBV29-1 to TRBJ1-1; a weak D match, TRBD1 (6 bases). The CDR3 sequence is 10 residues long. V gave up 7 bases and J gave up 11 bases, with 14 bases separating them. Germline values: CDR1 SQVTM, CDR2 ANQGSEA. CDR3 nucleotide sequence: TGCAGCGCCACGGCAGGGGATGCTTTCTTT. Protein product: CSATAGDAFF.